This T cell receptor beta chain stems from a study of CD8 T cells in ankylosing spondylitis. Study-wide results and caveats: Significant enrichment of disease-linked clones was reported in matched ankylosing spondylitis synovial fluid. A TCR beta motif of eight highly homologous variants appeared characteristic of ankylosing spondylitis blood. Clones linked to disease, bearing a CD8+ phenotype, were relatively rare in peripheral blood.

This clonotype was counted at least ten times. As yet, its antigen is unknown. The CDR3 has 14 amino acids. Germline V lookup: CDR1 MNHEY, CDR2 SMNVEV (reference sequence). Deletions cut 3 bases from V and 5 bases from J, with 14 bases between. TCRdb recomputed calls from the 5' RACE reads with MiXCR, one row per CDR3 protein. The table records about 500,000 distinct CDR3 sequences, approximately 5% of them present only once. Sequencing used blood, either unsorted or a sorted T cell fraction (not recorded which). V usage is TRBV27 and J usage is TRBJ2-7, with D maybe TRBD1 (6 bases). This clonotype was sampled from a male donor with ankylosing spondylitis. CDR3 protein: CASSFAQGLDEQYF. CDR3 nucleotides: TGTGCCAGCAGTTTTGCACAGGGCCTGGACGAGCAGTACTTC.